The rows below give T cell receptor beta chains drawn from one sample of a study of patients and donors after allogeneic stem cell transplantation. Using its own MiXCR run on the RT-PCR reads, TCRdb lists one record per CDR3 protein. The profile covers about 150,000 distinct CDR3 sequences, with 37% appearing a single time and about 50% taken by the ten largest. Input material: blood, either unsorted or a sorted T cell fraction (not recorded which). The receptors originated from a human donor who was either an allogeneic HSCT recipient or a stem cell or donor lymphocyte infusion donor (not recorded which). It is not recorded whose cells these are; they may come from a transplant donor. CDR3s include the opening cysteine and the closing phenylalanine or tryptophan. Each record gives: clone size, J gene, V gene, CDR3 length, D gene, CDR3 DNA, CDR3 protein. The D gene is left open where the match is weak. Clone size is stated in some rows and not others, as once, few, many or a class when expanded.

few,TRBJ2-3,TRBV29-1,13,TRBD1,TGCAGCGCTGACGTGGGACAGGGATATACGCAGTATTTT,CSADVGQGYTQYF
.,TRBJ1-1,TRBV30,12,.,TGTGCCTGGAGATCTCAGATCACTGAAGCTTTCTTT,CAWRSQITEAFF
.,TRBJ1-2,TRBV28,16,TRBD1,TGTGCCAGCAGTTTAGGACCGGGACAGATAACCTATGGCTACACCTTC,CASSLGPGQITYGYTF
few,TRBJ1-5,TRBV6-1,15,TRBD1,TGTGCCAGCAGCCAGGACAGGTCTGGCAATCAGCCCCAGCATTTT,CASSQDRSGNQPQHF
few,TRBJ1-2,TRBV12-3/TRBV12-4,14,.,TGTGCCAGCAGTTTCGCACTCCTCTCCCATGGCTACACCTTC,CASSFALLSHGYTF
.,TRBJ2-1,TRBV6-6,12,TRBD2,TGTGCCAGCGCCGGGACTACTCACGAGCAGTTCTTC,CASAGTTHEQFF
few,TRBJ2-3,TRBV27,16,.,TGTGCCAGCAGTTTGGCCGGGAACCGCTTTCGAAATACGCAGTATTTT,CASSLAGNRFRNTQYF
few,TRBJ1-1,TRBV7-9,13,TRBD1,TGTGCCAGCTCGGACAGGGCGAACACTGAAGCTTTCTTT,CASSDRANTEAFF
.,TRBJ1-2,TRBV4-2,15,.,TGTGCCAGCAGCCAAGATAAACCCTCGCTCTATGGCTACACCTTC,CASSQDKPSLYGYTF
few,TRBJ1-1,TRBV15,14,.,TGTGCCACCAGCAATCCCCGCGGGAACACTGAAGCTTTCTTT,CATSNPRGNTEAFF
.,TRBJ2-7,TRBV5-1,12,.,TGCGCCAGCAGCTTGGGAAAGGGCGAGCAGTACTTC,CASSLGKGEQYF
.,TRBJ1-1,TRBV7-2,15,.,TGTGCCAGCAGCTTAGGGCCCAGGGTGAACACTGAAGCTTTCTTT,CASSLGPRVNTEAFF
.,TRBJ1-2,TRBV4-3,15,TRBD1,TGCGCCAGCAGCCGGACAGGGGCCGACCTCTATGGCTACACCTTC,CASSRTGADLYGYTF